This T cell receptor beta chain is from a study of T-cell reconstitution after alpha-beta-depleted transplantation in children. General study points: There were some patients whose high TCRbeta diversity at day 60 came from surviving recipient T cells and thymic progenitors. T-cell counts and diversity were attributed mostly to newly produced T cells one year after transplant. Several hundred expanded graft clones reportedly were the source of alpha-beta T cells about two months after transplant.

For TCRbeta, the library was prepared with unique molecular identifiers. TCRdb re-called the PCR reads through MiXCR, storing one row per CDR3 protein. The sample lists tens of thousands of distinct CDR3 sequences; 40% to 60% were seen once. This clonotype was seen only a few times. Its antigen is as yet unknown. V was clipped by 0 bases and J by 5 bases; unmatched bases: 7. Germline V gives CDR1 WNHNN, CDR2 SYGVQD (reference sequence). The CDR3 consists of 17 residues. This clonotype was obtained from a boy under two years old with SCID, due to receive a stem cell transplant. This specimen consisted of peripheral blood, obtained before TCRalphabeta/CD19-depleted stem cell transplant. V gene TRBV10-1 combines with J gene TRBJ2-3; TRBD1 agrees at 11 bases. CDR3 amino acids: CASSESGTGGSGDTQYF. The CDR3 bases are TGCGCCAGCAGTGAGTCCGGGACAGGGGGTAGCGGAGATACGCAGTATTTT.